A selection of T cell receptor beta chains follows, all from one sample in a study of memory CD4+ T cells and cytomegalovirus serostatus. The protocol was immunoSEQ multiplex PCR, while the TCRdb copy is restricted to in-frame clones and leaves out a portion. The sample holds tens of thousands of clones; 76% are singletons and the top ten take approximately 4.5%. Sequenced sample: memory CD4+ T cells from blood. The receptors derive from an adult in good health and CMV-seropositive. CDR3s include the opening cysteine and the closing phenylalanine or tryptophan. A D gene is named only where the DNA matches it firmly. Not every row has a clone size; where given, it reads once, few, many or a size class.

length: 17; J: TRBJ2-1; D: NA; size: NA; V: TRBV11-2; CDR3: CASSLDSGDNSLNEQFF; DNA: TGTGCCAGCAGCTTAGACTCGGGAGACAATAGCTTGAATGAGCAGTTCTTC
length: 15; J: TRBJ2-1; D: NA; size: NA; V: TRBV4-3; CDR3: CASSQELSSYNEQFF; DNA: TGCGCCAGCAGCCAAGAACTCAGCTCCTACAATGAGCAGTTCTTC
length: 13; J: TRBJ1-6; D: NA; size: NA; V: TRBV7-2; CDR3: CASSLSGRSPLHF; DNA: TGTGCCAGCAGCTTATCGGGGAGGTCACCCCTCCACTTT
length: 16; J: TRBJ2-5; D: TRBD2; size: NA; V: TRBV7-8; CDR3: CASSLGRLARQETQYF; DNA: TGTGCCAGCAGCCTCGGGCGACTAGCCCGACAAGAGACCCAGTACTTC
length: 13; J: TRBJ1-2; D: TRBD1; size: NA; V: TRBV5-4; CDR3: CASSLDRGNGYTF; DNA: TGTGCCAGCAGCTTAGACAGGGGAAATGGCTACACCTTC
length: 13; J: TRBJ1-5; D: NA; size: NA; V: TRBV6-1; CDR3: CASRGASNQPQHF; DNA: TGTGCCAGCAGGGGGGCTAGCAATCAGCCCCAGCATTTT
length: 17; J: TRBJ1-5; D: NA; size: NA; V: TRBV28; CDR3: CASSLRTGTELNQPQHF; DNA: TGTGCCAGCAGTTTACGGACCGGGACTGAACTCAATCAGCCCCAGCATTTT
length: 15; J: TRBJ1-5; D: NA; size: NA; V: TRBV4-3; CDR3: CASSQDPGLEQPQHF; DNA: TGCGCCAGCAGCCAAGATCCCGGGCTTGAGCAGCCCCAGCATTTT
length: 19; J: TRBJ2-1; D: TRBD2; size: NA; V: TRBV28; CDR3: CASSPTSGRSTSSYNEQFF; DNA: TGTGCCAGCAGTCCGACTAGCGGGAGAAGTACTAGTTCCTACAATGAGCAGTTCTTC
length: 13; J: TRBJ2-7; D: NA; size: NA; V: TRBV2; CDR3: CASRQESSYEQYF; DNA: TGTGCCAGCAGACAGGAGAGCTCCTACGAGCAGTACTTC
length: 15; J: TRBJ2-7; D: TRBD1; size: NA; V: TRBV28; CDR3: CASSFRGQGKLEQYF; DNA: TGTGCCAGCAGTTTTCGGGGACAGGGGAAGTTGGAGCAGTACTTC
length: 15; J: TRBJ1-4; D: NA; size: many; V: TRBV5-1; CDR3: CASSSSDGPGEKLFF; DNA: TGCGCCAGCAGCTCCTCGGACGGACCGGGTGAAAAACTGTTTTTT
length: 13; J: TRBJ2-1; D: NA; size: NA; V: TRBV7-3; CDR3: CASSLQGNNEQFF; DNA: TGTGCCAGCAGCTTACAGGGAAACAATGAGCAGTTCTTC
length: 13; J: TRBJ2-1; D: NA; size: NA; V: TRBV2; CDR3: CVGSRWKGNEQFF; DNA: TGTGTAGGGTCTCGGTGGAAAGGCAATGAGCAGTTCTTC
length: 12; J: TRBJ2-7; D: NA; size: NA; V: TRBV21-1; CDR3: CASSNRDAEQYF; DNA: TGTGCCAGCAGCAACCGGGACGCCGAGCAGTACTTC
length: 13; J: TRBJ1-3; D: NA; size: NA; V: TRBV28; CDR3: CATRGHSGNTIYF; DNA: TGTGCGACCAGGGGCCACTCTGGAAACACCATATATTTT
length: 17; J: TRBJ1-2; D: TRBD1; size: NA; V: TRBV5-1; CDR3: CASSLGLGQGSNYGYTF; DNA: TGCGCCAGCAGCTTGGGACTAGGACAGGGTTCTAACTATGGCTACACCTTC
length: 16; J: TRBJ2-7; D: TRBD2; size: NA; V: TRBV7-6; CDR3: CASSLGGQGGRYEQYF; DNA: TGTGCCAGCAGCTTAGGAGGCCAGGGAGGGAGGTACGAGCAGTACTTC
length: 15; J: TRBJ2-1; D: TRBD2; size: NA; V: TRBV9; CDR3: CASGGELAGVREQFF; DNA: TGTGCCAGCGGGGGGGAGCTAGCGGGAGTGAGGGAGCAGTTCTTC
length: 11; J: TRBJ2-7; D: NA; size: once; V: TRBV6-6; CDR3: CASSYNYEQYF; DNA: TGTGCCAGCAGTTACAACTACGAGCAGTACTTC
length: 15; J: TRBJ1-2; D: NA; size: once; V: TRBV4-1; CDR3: CASSQEEHWDYGYTF; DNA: TGCGCCAGCAGCCAAGAGGAACATTGGGACTATGGCTACACCTTC
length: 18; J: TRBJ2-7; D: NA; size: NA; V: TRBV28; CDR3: CASSQPRDTEIATREQYF; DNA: TGTGCCAGCAGTCAACCTCGGGACACTGAAATAGCTACGAGGGAGCAGTACTTC
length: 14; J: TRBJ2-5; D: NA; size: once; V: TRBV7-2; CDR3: CASSLEASQETQYF; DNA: TGTGCCAGCAGCTTAGAGGCCAGTCAAGAGACCCAGTACTTC
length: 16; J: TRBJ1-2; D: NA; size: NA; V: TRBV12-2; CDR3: CASRLGAGRYNYGYTF; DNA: TGTGCAAGTCGCTTAGGGGCGGGCAGATACAACTATGGCTACACCTTC
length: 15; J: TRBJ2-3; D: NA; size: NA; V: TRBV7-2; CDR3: CASNYGGGSTDTQYF; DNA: TGTGCCAGCAACTACGGCGGCGGGAGCACAGATACGCAGTATTTT
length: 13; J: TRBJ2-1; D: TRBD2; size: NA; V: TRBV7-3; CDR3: CASSQGLVNEQFF; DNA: TGTGCCAGCAGCCAAGGACTAGTGAATGAGCAGTTCTTC
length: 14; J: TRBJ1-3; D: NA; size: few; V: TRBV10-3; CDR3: CATLQGGLRNTIYF; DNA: TGTGCCACACTACAGGGAGGGCTAAGAAACACCATATATTTT
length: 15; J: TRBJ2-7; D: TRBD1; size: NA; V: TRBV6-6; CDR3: CASSPLGQGSHEQYF; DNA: TGTGCCAGCAGTCCGCTGGGACAGGGGAGCCACGAGCAGTACTTC
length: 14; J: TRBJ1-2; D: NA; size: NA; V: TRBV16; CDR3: CASSQSWDNYGYTF; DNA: TGTGCCAGCAGCCAATCTTGGGATAACTATGGCTACACCTTC
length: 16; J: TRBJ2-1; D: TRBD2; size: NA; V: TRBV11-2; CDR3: CASSSGGESSYNEQFF; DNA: TGTGCCAGCAGCTCTGGGGGGGAATCATCCTACAATGAGCAGTTCTTC
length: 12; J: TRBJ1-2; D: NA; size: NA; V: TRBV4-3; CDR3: CASSQDSGGYTF; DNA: TGCGCCAGCAGCCAGGACAGCGGTGGCTACACCTTC
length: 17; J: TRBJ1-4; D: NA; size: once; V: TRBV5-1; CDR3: CASSDTVGQRTNEKLFF; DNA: TGCGCCAGCAGCGATACCGTGGGGCAACGAACTAATGAAAAACTGTTTTTT
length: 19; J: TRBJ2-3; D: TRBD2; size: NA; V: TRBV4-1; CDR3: CASSLLGTSGGPSTDTQYF; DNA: TGCGCCAGCAGCCTCCTGGGGACTAGCGGGGGCCCTAGCACAGATACGCAGTATTTT
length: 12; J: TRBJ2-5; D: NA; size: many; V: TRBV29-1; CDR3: CSVEPLKETQYF; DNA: TGCAGCGTTGAACCCCTTAAAGAGACCCAGTACTTC
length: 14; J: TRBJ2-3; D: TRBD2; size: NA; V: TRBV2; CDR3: CASRGRGGTDTQYF; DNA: TGTGCCAGCAGAGGGCGGGGGGGCACAGATACGCAGTATTTT
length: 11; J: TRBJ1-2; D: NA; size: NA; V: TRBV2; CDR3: CASSEAYGYTF; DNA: TGTGCCAGCAGCGAGGCCTATGGCTACACCTTC
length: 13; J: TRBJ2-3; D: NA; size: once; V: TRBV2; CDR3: CASSPGLEDTQYF; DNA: TGTGCCAGCAGTCCCGGATTGGAAGATACGCAGTATTTT
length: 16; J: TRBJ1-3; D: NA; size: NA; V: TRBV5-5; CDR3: CASSLAPGNTGNTIYF; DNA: TGTGCCAGCAGCTTGGCCCCAGGGAATACTGGAAACACCATATATTTT
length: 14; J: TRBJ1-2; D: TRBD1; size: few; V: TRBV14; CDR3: CASSQGQGGSGYTF; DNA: TGTGCCAGCAGCCAGGGACAGGGCGGCTCTGGCTACACCTTC
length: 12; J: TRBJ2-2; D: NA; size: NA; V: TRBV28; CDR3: CASSLLTGELFF; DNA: TGTGCCAGCAGTTTATTAACCGGGGAGCTGTTTTTT
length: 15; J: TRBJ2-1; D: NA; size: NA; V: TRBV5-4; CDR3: CASSLRGPGYNEQFF; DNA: TGTGCCAGCAGCTTGCGCGGCCCCGGTTACAATGAGCAGTTCTTC
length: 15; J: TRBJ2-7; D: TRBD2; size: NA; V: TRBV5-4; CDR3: CASSSLAGGPGEQYF; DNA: TGTGCCAGCAGCTCGCTAGCGGGAGGGCCAGGCGAGCAGTACTTC
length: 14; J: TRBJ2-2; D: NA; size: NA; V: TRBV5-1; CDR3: CASSLATWGGELFF; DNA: TGCGCCAGCAGCCTAGCAACGTGGGGCGGGGAGCTGTTTTTT
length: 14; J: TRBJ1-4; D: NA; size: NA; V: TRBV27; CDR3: CASSKRGGDEKLFF; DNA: TGTGCCAGCAGTAAAAGGGGTGGGGATGAAAAACTGTTTTTT
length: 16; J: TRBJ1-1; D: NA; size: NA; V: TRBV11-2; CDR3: CASSLVWGDKNTEAFF; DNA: TGTGCCAGCAGCTTAGTCTGGGGTGATAAGAACACTGAAGCTTTCTTT
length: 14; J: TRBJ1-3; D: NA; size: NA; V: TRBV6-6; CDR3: CATGPPGNGNTIYF; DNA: TGTGCCACCGGCCCTCCAGGGAATGGAAACACCATATATTTT
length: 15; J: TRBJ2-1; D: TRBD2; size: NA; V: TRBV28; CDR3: CASSLTSGTYNEQFF; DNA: TGTGCCAGCAGTTTGACTAGCGGGACCTACAATGAGCAGTTCTTC
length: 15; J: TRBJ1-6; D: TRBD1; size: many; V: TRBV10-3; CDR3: CAISERGQSNSPLHF; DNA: TGTGCCATCAGTGAGCGGGGACAGTCCAATTCACCCCTCCACTTT
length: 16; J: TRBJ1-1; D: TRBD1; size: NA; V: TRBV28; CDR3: CASTPSGTGGFTEAFF; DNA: TGTGCCAGCACTCCCTCAGGGACAGGGGGTTTCACTGAAGCTTTCTTT
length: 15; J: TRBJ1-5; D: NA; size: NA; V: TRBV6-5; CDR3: CASSSGLMEGQPQHF; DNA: TGTGCCAGCAGTTCGGGCCTAATGGAGGGTCAGCCCCAGCATTTT
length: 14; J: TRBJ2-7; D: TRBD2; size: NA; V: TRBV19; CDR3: CASSGGGGSYEQYF; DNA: TGTGCCAGTAGCGGCGGGGGAGGCTCCTACGAGCAGTACTTC
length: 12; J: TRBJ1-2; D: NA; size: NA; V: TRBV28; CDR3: CASGGGNYGYTF; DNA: TGTGCCTCCGGAGGGGGGAACTATGGCTACACCTTC
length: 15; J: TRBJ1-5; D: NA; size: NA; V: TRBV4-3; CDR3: CASSQDPASNQPQHF; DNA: TGCGCCAGCAGCCAAGATCCCGCTAGCAATCAGCCCCAGCATTTT
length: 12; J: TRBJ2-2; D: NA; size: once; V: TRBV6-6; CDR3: CASGPAFGELFF; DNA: TGTGCCAGCGGTCCAGCTTTCGGGGAGCTGTTTTTT
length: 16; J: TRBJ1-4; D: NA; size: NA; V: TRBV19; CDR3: CASSMRGGVSNEKLFF; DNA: TGTGCCAGTAGTATGAGAGGCGGGGTCAGTAATGAAAAACTGTTTTTT
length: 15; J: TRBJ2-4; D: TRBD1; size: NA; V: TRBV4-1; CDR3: CASSQDPGQGDIQYF; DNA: TGCGCCAGCAGCCAAGACCCCGGGCAGGGGGACATTCAGTACTTC
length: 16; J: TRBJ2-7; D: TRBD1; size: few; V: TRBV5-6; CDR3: CASSLSGTGGLHEQYF; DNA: TGTGCCAGCAGCTTGTCCGGGACAGGGGGCCTCCACGAGCAGTACTTC
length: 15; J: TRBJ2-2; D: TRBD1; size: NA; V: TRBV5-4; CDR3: CASSYRDRVTGELFF; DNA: TGTGCCAGCAGCTACCGGGACAGAGTGACCGGGGAGCTGTTTTTT